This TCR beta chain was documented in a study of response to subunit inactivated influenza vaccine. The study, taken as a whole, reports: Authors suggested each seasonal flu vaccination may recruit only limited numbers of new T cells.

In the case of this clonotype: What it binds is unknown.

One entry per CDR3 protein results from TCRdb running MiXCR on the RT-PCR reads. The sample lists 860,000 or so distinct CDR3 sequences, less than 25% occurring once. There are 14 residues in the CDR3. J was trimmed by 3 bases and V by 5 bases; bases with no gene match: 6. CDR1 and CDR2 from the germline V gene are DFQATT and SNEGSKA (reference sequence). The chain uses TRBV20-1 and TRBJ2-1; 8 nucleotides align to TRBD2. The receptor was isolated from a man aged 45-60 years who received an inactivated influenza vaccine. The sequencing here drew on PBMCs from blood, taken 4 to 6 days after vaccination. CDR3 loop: CSAPRGGVYNEQFF. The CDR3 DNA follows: TGCAGTGCTCCCCGGGGGGGCGTCTACAATGAGCAGTTCTTC.